This T cell receptor (beta chain) was found in a study of blood T cell repertoires in COVID-19. The germline gives CDR1 MNHEY, CDR2 SMNVEV (reference sequence). Deletions cut 6 bases from V and 1 base from J, with 19 bases between. The CDR3 is made up of 17 amino acids. The assay was immunoSEQ multiplex PCR, and TCRdb's table has in-frame clones only and misses some. The table lists a few hundred thousand clones, almost 85% of them singletons, with roughly 2.2% in the top ten. The TCR was taken from a woman aged 70-85 years with COVID-19, enrolled during active disease. Source material: peripheral blood. The chain carries TRBV27 and TRBJ1-5; a weak D match, TRBD1 (5 bases). The CDR3 nucleotides read TGTGCCAGCAGGGGGCGGGGGGATGCAACCAGCAATCAGCCCCAGCATTTT. Translation: CASRGRGDATSNQPQHF.